The entry below gives a single T cell receptor (beta chain) sequence along with its context. These data come from a study of cytomegalovirus exposure and HLA in healthy donors. The CDR3 is 14 amino acids. The germline gives CDR1 SGHNT, CDR2 YYREEE (reference sequence). V was clipped by 4 bases and J by 0 bases, with 11 bases between them. The study ran its PCR with 60 Vbeta and 13 Jbeta primers. Data came from immunoSEQ multiplex PCR; TCRdb stores just in-frame clones and leaves some out. The data contain 150,000 to 200,000 clones, around 80% of them singletons. The sample consisted of PBMCs. The receptor was derived from a woman aged 25-40 years in good health and CMV-seropositive. The V call is TRBV5-4, the J call TRBJ2-7, with a tentative D call TRBD2 (7 bases). CDR3: CASSAGDISYEQYF. The CDR3 DNA follows: TGTGCCAGCAGCGCGGGGGACATCTCCTACGAGCAGTACTTC.